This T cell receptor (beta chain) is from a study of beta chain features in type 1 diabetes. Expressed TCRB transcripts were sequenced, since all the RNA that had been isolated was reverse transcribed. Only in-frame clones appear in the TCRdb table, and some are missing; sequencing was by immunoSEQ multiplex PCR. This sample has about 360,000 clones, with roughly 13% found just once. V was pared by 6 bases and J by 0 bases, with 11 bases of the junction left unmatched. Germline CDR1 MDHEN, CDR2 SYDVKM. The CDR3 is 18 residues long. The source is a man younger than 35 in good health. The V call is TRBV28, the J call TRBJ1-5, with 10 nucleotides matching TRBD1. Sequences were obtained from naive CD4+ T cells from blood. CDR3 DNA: TGTGCCAGCAGCCCCGGTGGGGGACAGGGGTATAGCAATCAGCCCCAGCATTTT. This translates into CASSPGGGQGYSNQPQHF.